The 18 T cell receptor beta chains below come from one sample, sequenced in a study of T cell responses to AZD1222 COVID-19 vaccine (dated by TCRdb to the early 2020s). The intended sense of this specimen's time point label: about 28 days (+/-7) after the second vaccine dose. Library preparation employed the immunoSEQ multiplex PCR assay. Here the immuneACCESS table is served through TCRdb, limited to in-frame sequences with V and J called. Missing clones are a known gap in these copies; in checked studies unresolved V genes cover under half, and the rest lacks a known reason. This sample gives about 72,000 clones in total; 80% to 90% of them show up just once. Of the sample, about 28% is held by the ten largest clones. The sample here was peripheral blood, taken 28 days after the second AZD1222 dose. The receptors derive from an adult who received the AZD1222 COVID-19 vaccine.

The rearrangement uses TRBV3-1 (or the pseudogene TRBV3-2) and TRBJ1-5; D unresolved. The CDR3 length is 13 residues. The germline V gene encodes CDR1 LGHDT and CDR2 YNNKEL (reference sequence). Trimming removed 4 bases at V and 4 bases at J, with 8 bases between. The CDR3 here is CASSPSPNQPQHF. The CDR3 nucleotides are TGTGCCAGCAGCCCATCCCCGAATCAGCCCCAGCATTTT.

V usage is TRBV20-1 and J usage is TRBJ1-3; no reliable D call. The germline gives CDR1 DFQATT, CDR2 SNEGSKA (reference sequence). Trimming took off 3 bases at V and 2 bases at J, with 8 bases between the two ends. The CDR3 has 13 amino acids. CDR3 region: CSASREPGNTIYF. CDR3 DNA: TGCAGTGCTAGTAGGGAACCTGGAAACACCATATATTTT.

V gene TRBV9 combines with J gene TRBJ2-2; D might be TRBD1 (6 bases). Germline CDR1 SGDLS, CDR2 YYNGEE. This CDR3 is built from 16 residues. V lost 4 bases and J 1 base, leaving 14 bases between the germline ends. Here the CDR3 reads CASSSSPRGNTGELFF. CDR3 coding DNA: TGTGCCAGCAGCTCATCCCCCAGGGGGAACACCGGGGAGCTGTTTTTT. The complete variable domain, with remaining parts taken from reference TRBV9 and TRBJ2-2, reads DSGVTQTPKHLITATGQRVTLRCSPRSGDLSVYWYQQSLDQGLQFLIQYYNGEERAKGNILERFSAQQFPDLHSELNLSSLELGDSALYFCASSSSPRGNTGELFFGEGSRLTVL.

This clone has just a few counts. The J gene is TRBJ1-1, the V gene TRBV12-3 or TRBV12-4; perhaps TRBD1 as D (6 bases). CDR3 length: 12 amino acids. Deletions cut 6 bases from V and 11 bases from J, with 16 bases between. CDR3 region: CASSLTTGRAFF. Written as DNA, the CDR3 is TGTGCCAGCAGCTTAACTACAGGGAGGGCTTTCTTT.

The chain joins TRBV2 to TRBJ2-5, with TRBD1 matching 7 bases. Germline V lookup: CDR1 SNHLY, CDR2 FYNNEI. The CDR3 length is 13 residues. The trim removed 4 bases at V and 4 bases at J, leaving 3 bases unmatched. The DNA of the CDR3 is TGTGCCAGCAGTGCGAACAGGGGAGAGACCCAGTACTTC. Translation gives CASSANRGETQYF.

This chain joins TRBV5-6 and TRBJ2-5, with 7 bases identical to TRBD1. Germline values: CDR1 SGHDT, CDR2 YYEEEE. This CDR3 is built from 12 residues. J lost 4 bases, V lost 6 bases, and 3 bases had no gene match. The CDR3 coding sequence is TGTGCCAGCAAGGGGGCGCGAGAGACCCAGTACTTC. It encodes CASKGARETQYF. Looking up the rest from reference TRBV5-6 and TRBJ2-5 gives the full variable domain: DAGVTQSPTHLIKTRGQQVTLRCSPKSGHDTVSWYQQALGQGPQFIFQYYEEEERQRGNFPDRFSGHQFPNYSSELNVNALLLGDSALYLCASKGARETQYFGPGTRLLVL.

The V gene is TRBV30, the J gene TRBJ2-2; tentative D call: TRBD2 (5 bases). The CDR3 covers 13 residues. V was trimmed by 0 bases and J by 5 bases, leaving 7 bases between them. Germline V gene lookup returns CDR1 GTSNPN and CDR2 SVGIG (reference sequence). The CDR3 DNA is TGTGCCTGGAGTGTACGGAGGACCGGGGAGCTGTTTTTT. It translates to CAWSVRRTGELFF.

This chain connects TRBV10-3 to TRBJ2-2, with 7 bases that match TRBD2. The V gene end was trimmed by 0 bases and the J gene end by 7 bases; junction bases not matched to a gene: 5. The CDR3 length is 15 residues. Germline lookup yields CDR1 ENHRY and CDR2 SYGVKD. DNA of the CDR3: TGTGCCATCAGTGAGTCGACGGGAGGAGGCGGGGAGCTGTTTTTT. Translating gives CAISESTGGGGELFF.

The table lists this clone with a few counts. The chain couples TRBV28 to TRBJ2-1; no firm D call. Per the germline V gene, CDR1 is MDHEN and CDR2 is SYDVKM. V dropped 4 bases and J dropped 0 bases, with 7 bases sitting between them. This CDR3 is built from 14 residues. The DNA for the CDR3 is TGTGCCAGCAGTTCCGCCTCCTCCTACAATGAGCAGTTCTTC. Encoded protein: CASSSASSYNEQFF.

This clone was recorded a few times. CDR3 nucleotide sequence: TGTGCCAGCAGTGCCCTCTATAATTTAGCCAAAAACATTCAGTACTTC. Protein: CASSALYNLAKNIQYF. This chain links TRBV6-1 with TRBJ2-4; D gene ambiguous. V was shortened by 4 bases and J by 0 bases, with 13 bases between the two germline ends. The CDR3 runs 16 residues. CDR1 and CDR2 from the germline V gene are MNHNS and SASEGT.

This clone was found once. CDR3 nucleotides: TGCAGCGTACAAAGCGGGAGCGGTGCCGGGGAGCTGTTTTTT. This gives the protein CSVQSGSGAGELFF. The rearrangement links TRBV29-1 to TRBJ2-2, with TRBD2 matching over 8 bases. The CDR3 has 14 amino acids. Germline CDR1 reads SQVTM; CDR2 reads ANQGSEA. Germline trimming cut 6 bases from V and 6 bases from J; bases unmatched to any gene: 9.

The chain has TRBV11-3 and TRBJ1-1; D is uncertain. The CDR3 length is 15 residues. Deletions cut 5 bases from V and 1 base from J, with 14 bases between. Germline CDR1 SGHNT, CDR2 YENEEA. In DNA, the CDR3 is TGTGCCAGCAGCCAAGCCTTAGGTTGGAACACTGAAGCTTTCTTT. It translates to CASSQALGWNTEAFF. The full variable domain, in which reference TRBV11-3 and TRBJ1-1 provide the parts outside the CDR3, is EAGVVQSPRYKIIEKKQPVAFWCNPISGHNTLYWYLQNLGQGPELLIRYENEEAVDDSQLPKDRFSAERLKGVDSTLKIQPAELGDSAVYLCASSQALGWNTEAFFGQGTRLTVV.

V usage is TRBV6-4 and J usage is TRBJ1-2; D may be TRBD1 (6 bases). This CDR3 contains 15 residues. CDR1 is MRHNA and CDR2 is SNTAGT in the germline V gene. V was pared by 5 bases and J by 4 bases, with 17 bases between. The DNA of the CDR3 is TGTGCCAGCAGTCCCGCAGGGGATGGCGTCTATGGCTACACCTTC. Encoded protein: CASSPAGDGVYGYTF.

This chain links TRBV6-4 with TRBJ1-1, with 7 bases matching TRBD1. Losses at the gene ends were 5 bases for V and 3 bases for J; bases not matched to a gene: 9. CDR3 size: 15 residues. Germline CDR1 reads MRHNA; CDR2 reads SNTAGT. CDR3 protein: CASSPTGQADTEAFF. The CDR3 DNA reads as TGTGCCAGCAGTCCGACCGGACAGGCGGACACTGAAGCTTTCTTT.

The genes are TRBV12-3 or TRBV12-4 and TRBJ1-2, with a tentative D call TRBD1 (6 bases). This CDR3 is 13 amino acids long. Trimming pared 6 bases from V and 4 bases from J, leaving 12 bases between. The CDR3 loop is CASRDSLFYGYTF. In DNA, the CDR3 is TGTGCCAGCAGGGACAGCTTATTCTATGGCTACACCTTC.

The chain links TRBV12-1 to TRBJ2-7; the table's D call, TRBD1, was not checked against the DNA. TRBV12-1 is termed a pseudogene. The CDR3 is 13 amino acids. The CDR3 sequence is CASSSSRGLEQYF. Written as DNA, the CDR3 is TGTGCCAGCAGCTCTTCCAGGGGGCTCGAGCAGTACTTC.

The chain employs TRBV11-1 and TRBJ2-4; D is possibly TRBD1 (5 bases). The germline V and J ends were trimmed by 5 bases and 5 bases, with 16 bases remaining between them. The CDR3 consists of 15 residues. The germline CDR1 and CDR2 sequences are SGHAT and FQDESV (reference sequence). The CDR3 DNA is TGTGCCAGCAGCCCCCAGGGAAGGGGTCAAAACATTCAGTACTTC. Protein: CASSPQGRGQNIQYF.

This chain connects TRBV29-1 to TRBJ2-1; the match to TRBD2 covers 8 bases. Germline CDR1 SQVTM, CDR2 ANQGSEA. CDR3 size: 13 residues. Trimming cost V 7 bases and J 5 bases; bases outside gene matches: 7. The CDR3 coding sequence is TGCAGCGGGGTTAGCGGGACCGACAATGAGCAGTTCTTC. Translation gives CSGVSGTDNEQFF.